These 4 T cell receptor beta chains share one sample of origin, sequenced in a study of T cell responses to AZD1222 COVID-19 vaccine. Repertoires were generated with immunoSEQ multiplex PCR, while TCRdb's copy carries only in-frame clones and drops some. This sample has approximately 85,000 clones, with about 90% found just once. The sequenced sample was peripheral blood, obtained on day 0 of AZD1222 vaccination. The receptor source for this set is an adult in good health.

This clone was observed a single time. The rearrangement uses TRBV27 and TRBJ1-5; D possibly corresponds to TRBD1 (6 bases). Germline CDR1 and CDR2: MNHEY and SMNVEV (reference sequence). Trimming left V 8 bases short and J 7 bases short, with 18 bases between. The CDR3 covers 14 residues. The CDR3 DNA reads TGTGCCAGCGCAATTGCTCAGGGGTCGCAGCCCCAGCATTTT. Its translation: CASAIAQGSQPQHF.

The genes are TRBV15 and TRBJ1-1; maybe TRBD1 (5 bases). Trimming shortened V by 2 bases and J by 11 bases, and 18 bases separated the two germline ends. The V gene's germline CDR1 is LNHNV and CDR2 YYDKDF (reference sequence). The CDR3 covers 14 residues. CDR3 sequence reads: CATSRKGTVPGAFF. The CDR3 DNA is TGTGCCACCAGCAGAAAGGGGACGGTCCCGGGGGCTTTCTTT.

The chain is built from TRBV19 and TRBJ1-5; D gene unclear. The V and J ends lost 4 bases and 0 bases respectively, with 7 bases between them. This CDR3 is 14 amino acids long. Germline CDR1 reads LNHDA; CDR2 reads SQIVND (reference sequence). CDR3 region: CASSNRYSNQPQHF. The CDR3 bases are TGTGCCAGTAGTAACAGATATAGCAATCAGCCCCAGCATTTT.

This clone was recorded once. The J gene is TRBJ2-5, the V gene TRBV2; TRBD2 might be the D (6 bases). The CDR3 has 13 amino acids. The V end was cut by 6 bases, the J end by 5 bases, with 13 bases between. Germline CDR1 and CDR2: SNHLY and FYNNEI. CDR3 region: CASRATSKETQYF. As DNA, the CDR3 is TGTGCCAGCAGGGCGACTAGTAAGGAGACCCAGTACTTC.